This T cell receptor beta chain appears in the sequencing data of a study of blood T cell repertoires in COVID-19 (TCRdb year 2020). Notes on the research overall: The collaborator samples originated in the United States, Italy and Spain and spanned the acute and convalescent phases of COVID-19. Sample metadata almost always included a de-identified subject ID, COVID-19 status, age in years and sex. Where HLA class I and class II types were available, the types were taken from metadata supplied by the sample provider, not from assay-based typing. The dataset comprised deeply sampled blood TCRbeta repertoires from subjects exposed to, actively infected with, or recovered from COVID-19. The prospective study material was composed of cDNA or gDNA derived from T cells, B-cell-depleted T cells, or PBMCs. Samples came from the ongoing ImmuneRACE study (first 160 participants) plus 1,254 subjects from 6 global collaborators. A freely available public database, intended as a resource for researchers studying the immune response to SARS-CoV-2, is where the repertoires were released.

Each collaborating institution followed its own protocols to collect whole blood in K2EDTA tubes. Collaborator samples were shipped for TCRbeta analysis as frozen whole blood, isolated PBMCs, or DNA extracted from either sample type. The germline ends are 8 bases apart after V is trimmed by 1 base and J by 5 bases. The germline V gene specifies SGHTA as CDR1 and FQGNSA as CDR2. The CDR3 has 13 amino acids, counting the end cysteine and phenylalanine. CDR3 DNA is the only sequence kept; it has 39 bases, read in frame from the first base. Summary of the overall study and its limitations: The quantity of clinical and demographic metadata differed by source and by participant and was supplied without curation.

Details on this clone: No antigen is known for it. The record has no base qualities; no much larger clone is one base away.

TCRbeta CDR3 regions were amplified from genomic DNA using the immunoSEQ Assay, a bias-controlled multiplex PCR. The study's own analysis went as follows. The number of nucleated cells in each sample was estimated by amplification of reference gene primers within the assay. To quantify the absolute abundance of each unique TCRbeta CDR3 rearrangement, sequence reads were collapsed and filtered. Productive Simpson clonality was computed per sample as the square root of Simpson's diversity index over productive rearrangements. What TCRdb holds here is the immuneACCESS table cut down to in-frame rearrangements. Part of the clones is not present; checked against another copy, under half of the missing clones reflect an unresolved V gene, and the others are unexplained. V and J calls and clone size come straight from that table; D and trimming were deduced from the DNA. The sample has roughly 80,000 clones on record, around 80% of them singletons. Of the sample, roughly 30% falls within the top ten clones.

Sample: peripheral blood. The chain was built from TRBV7-2 and TRBJ1-1, with the D segment identity uncertain. This receptor was identified in a woman aged 80 or over with acute or convalescent COVID-19. Read as DNA, the sequence is TGTGCCAGCAGCTTAGATTCCAAAACTGAAGCTTTCTTT. This sequence encodes CASSLDSKTEAFF.